This T cell receptor beta chain was sequenced for a study of PD-1 blockade in classical Hodgkin lymphoma. The germline V gene encodes CDR1 SGHTA and CDR2 FQGNSA. The CDR3 extends over 13 amino acids. J lost 8 bases, V lost 5 bases, and 7 bases had no gene match. Clones were read by immunoSEQ multiplex PCR, and TCRdb kept only the in-frame ones, dropping some. Here the sample spans more than 20,000 clones, 60% to 80% being singletons. Time point reported: cycle 4 day 1 (C4D1), after more than 5 weeks of nivolumab. Each and every patient relapsed after autologous stem cell transplantation, and patients got differing brentuximab vedotin exposure. Complete response, partial response or progressive disease was recorded as best response. Regarding this clone: Its antigen is unknown.

Findings and limits, study-wide: Newly diagnosed and completely responding patients shared comparable baseline diversity.

This sequence joins TRBV7-2 and TRBJ1-2; 8 positions match TRBD1. The source of this sequence is a human donor with classical Hodgkin lymphoma. Here the sequenced sample was peripheral blood mononuclear cells (PBMCs), taken before the fourth cycle of nivolumab. This chain's CDR3 is CASSPMDRVGYTF. In DNA form, the CDR3 reads TGTGCCAGCAGCCCTATGGACAGGGTCGGCTACACCTTC.